Listed below are T cell receptor beta chains from one sample, sequenced in a study of untreated major depressive disorder. TCRdb keeps only in-frame clones here, not all; method: immunoSEQ multiplex PCR. This table holds 20,000 or so clones, approximately 87% found once. Material: CD4+ T cells from PBMCs. Receptor source: a woman aged 30 to 39 in good health. CDR3s include the opening cysteine and the closing phenylalanine or tryptophan. A D gene is named only where the DNA matches it firmly. A row's size may be missing; if present it is once, few, many or a size class.

CDR3aa	CDR3nt	j_gene	v_gene	d_gene	abundance
CASIPDRGLQETQYF	TGTGCCAGCATCCCGGACAGGGGGCTACAGGAGACCCAGTACTTC	TRBJ2-5	TRBV6-1	TRBD1	NA
CSVSRSLAGGGRRTDTQYF	TGCAGCGTTTCCCGATCGCTAGCGGGAGGGGGTCGACGGACGGATACGCAGTATTTT	TRBJ2-3	TRBV29-1	TRBD2	once
CASSLQGVNTEAFF	TGCGCCAGCAGCTTGCAGGGGGTGAACACTGAAGCTTTCTTT	TRBJ1-1	TRBV5-1	TRBD1	once
CASSLPQGSYTF	TGTGCCAGCAGCTTACCCCAGGGAAGCTACACCTTC	TRBJ1-2	TRBV7-9	NA	NA
CASSQGLAGGGELFF	TGTGCCAGCAGCCAGGGACTAGCGGGTGGTGGGGAGCTGTTTTTT	TRBJ2-2	TRBV7-3	TRBD2	NA
CASIWGGSNYGYTF	TGTGCCAGCATTTGGGGGGGCAGTAACTATGGCTACACCTTC	TRBJ1-2	TRBV28	NA	few
CASSLRLAGDYEQFF	TGCGCCAGCAGCTTGCGCCTAGCGGGAGATTATGAGCAGTTCTTC	TRBJ2-1	TRBV5-1	TRBD2	NA
CASSLETQYF	TGTGCCAGCAGTTTGGAGACCCAGTACTTC	TRBJ2-5	TRBV28	NA	NA
CASSDPTGLGNQPQHF	TGTGCCAGCAGTGACCCGACGGGGTTGGGCAATCAGCCCCAGCATTTT	TRBJ1-5	TRBV6-4	NA	NA
CASRGQGALTDTQYF	TGTGCCAGCAGGGGTCAGGGGGCGCTCACAGATACGCAGTATTTT	TRBJ2-3	TRBV2	TRBD1	NA
CASSAGLAGGSYNEQFF	TGTGCCAGCAGCGCGGGACTAGCGGGAGGCTCCTACAATGAGCAGTTCTTC	TRBJ2-1	TRBV7-3	TRBD2	NA
CASSEGAGELFF	TGTGCCAGCAGTGAAGGGGCCGGGGAGCTGTTTTTT	TRBJ2-2	TRBV2	NA	NA
CASSPFMGLAGGYEQYF	TGTGCCAGCAGCCCATTCATGGGACTAGCGGGAGGGTACGAGCAGTACTTC	TRBJ2-7	TRBV14	TRBD2	NA
CASSEFEIGHTQYF	TGTGCCAGCAGCGAATTTGAGATTGGGCATACGCAGTATTTT	TRBJ2-3	TRBV2	NA	NA
CATHVGQGAGEQYF	TGTGCCACCCATGTTGGACAGGGGGCTGGAGAGCAGTACTTC	TRBJ2-7	TRBV10-3	TRBD1	NA
CASSVDWNGYNEQFF	TGTGCCAGCAGCGTAGACTGGAACGGATACAATGAGCAGTTCTTC	TRBJ2-1	TRBV9	NA	NA
CASSFDIRDTEAFF	TGTGCCAGCAGCTTTGATATCCGGGACACTGAAGCTTTCTTT	TRBJ1-1	TRBV7-8	NA	NA
CASSATGGSYNEQFF	TGTGCCAGCAGCGCGACAGGGGGGTCCTACAATGAGCAGTTCTTC	TRBJ2-1	TRBV9	TRBD1	NA
CAWSALGAWGDNEQFF	TGTGCCTGGAGTGCCCTAGGCGCCTGGGGTGACAATGAGCAGTTCTTC	TRBJ2-1	TRBV30	NA	NA
CASSPDEATQYF	TGTGCCAGCTCACCGGACGAAGCTACGCAGTATTTT	TRBJ2-3	TRBV18	NA	NA
CASSLGSTNEKLFF	TGCGCCAGCAGCTTGGGCTCAACTAATGAAAAACTGTTTTTT	TRBJ1-4	TRBV5-1	NA	NA
CSASPGGPNTF	TGCAGTGCTAGCCCGGGGGGGCCTAACACCTTC	TRBJ1-2	TRBV20-1	NA	few
CASSRTIREAYGYTF	TGCGCCAGCAGCCGAACCATCAGGGAGGCCTATGGCTACACCTTC	TRBJ1-2	TRBV4-1	NA	NA
CASSDSTSGHNEQFF	TGTGCCAGCAGTGACTCGACTAGCGGGCACAATGAGCAGTTCTTC	TRBJ2-1	TRBV6-4	TRBD2	NA
CASSSSSPRGTGELFF	TGTGCCAGCAGCTCATCTAGCCCCAGGGGGACCGGGGAGCTGTTTTTT	TRBJ2-2	TRBV5-4	TRBD1	NA
CASSQGNVGGRYGYTF	TGTGCCAGTAGCCAGGGGAATGTCGGGGGCCGGTATGGCTACACCTTC	TRBJ1-2	TRBV19	NA	NA
CASSLGREGYGYTF	TGCGCCAGCAGCTTGGGAAGAGAGGGCTATGGCTACACCTTC	TRBJ1-2	TRBV5-1	NA	NA
CASSQEAVRGDLYNEQFF	TGTGCCAGCAGCCAAGAAGCGGTTCGTGGGGACTTGTACAATGAGCAGTTCTTC	TRBJ2-1	TRBV4-2	NA	few
CASSWGPGQPQHF	TGTGCCAGCTCTTGGGGGCCGGGGCAGCCCCAGCATTTT	TRBJ1-5	TRBV9	NA	NA
CASSILLSDTQYF	TGTGCCAGTAGTATTCTGTTATCGGATACGCAGTATTTT	TRBJ2-3	TRBV19	NA	NA
CASSPLGVGTEAFF	TGTGCCAGCTCACCATTAGGTGTTGGCACTGAAGCTTTCTTT	TRBJ1-1	TRBV18	NA	NA
CASSFGKTGELFF	TGTGCCAGCAGTTTCGGAAAAACCGGGGAGCTGTTTTTT	TRBJ2-2	TRBV27	NA	NA
CASSYVSGAGSNEQFF	TGTGCCAGCAGTTACGTGTCGGGGGCAGGGAGCAATGAGCAGTTCTTC	TRBJ2-1	TRBV6-5	NA	NA
CASSYRTGAHEQYF	TGCGCCAGCAGCTACAGGACAGGGGCCCACGAGCAGTACTTC	TRBJ2-7	TRBV5-1	TRBD1	few
CASGDSDRGSYGYTF	TGTGCTAGTGGTGACAGCGACAGGGGTTCCTATGGCTACACCTTC	TRBJ1-2	TRBV12-5	TRBD1	NA
CASSQGSGNTIYF	TGTGCCAGCAGTCAGGGCTCTGGAAACACCATATATTTT	TRBJ1-3	TRBV25-1	NA	NA
CASSLTGISYEQYF	TGTGCCAGCAGCCTTACAGGAATCTCCTACGAGCAGTACTTC	TRBJ2-7	TRBV5-6	NA	NA
CASRLGVAGISYEQYF	TGTGCAAGTCGCTTAGGCGTAGCGGGTATCTCCTACGAGCAGTACTTC	TRBJ2-7	TRBV12-2	NA	NA
CASSEAWSQDNEKLFF	TGTGCCAGCAGTGAAGCATGGTCCCAGGATAATGAAAAACTGTTTTTT	TRBJ1-4	TRBV6-1	NA	NA
CASSSTSGNLDEQFF	TGTGCCAGCAGCAGTACTAGCGGGAATCTCGATGAGCAGTTCTTC	TRBJ2-1	TRBV5-6	TRBD2	once
CASSRGRAVNQPQHF	TGTGCCAGCAGTCGTGGGAGGGCAGTCAATCAGCCCCAGCATTTT	TRBJ1-5	TRBV6-6	NA	NA
CASSVGTSSSNEQFF	TGTGCCAGCAGTGTGGGAACTAGTTCATCCAATGAGCAGTTCTTC	TRBJ2-1	TRBV6-4	NA	NA
CASSVRDGSYEQYF	TGTGCCAGCAGCGTAAGGGACGGTTCCTACGAGCAGTACTTC	TRBJ2-7	TRBV9	NA	NA